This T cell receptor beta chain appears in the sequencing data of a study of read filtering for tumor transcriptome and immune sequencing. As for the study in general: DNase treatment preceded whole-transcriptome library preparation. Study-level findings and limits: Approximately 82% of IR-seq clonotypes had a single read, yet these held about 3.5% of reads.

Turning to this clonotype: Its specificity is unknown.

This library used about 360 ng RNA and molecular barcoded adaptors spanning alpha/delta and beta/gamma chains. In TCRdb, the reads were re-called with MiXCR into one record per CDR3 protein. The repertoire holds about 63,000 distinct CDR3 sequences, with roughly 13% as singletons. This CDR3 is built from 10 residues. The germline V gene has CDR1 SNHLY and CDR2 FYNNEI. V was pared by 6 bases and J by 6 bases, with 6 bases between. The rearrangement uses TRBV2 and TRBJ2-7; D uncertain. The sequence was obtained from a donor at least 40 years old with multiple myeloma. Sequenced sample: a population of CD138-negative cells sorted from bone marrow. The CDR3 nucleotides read TGTGCCAGCAGGGGAAGCGAGCAGTACTTC. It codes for CASRGSEQYF.